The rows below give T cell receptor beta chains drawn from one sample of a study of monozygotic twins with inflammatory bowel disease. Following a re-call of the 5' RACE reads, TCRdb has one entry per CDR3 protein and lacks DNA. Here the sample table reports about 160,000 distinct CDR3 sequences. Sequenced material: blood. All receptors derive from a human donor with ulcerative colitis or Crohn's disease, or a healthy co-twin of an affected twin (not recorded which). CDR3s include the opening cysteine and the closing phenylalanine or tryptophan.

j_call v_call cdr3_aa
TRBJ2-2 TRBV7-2 CASSLARRGQNTGELFF
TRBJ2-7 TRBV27 CASSQRGTSGSYEQYF
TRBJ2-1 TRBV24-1 CATSDSRRAGSYNEQFF
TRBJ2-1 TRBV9 CASSALPTSGSGSEQFF
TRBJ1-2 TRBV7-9 CASHQGLSGGYTF
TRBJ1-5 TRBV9 CASSVDGRRMEPQHF
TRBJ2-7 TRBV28 CASRDLRLGSYEQYF
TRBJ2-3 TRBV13 CASSRLLGGSDTQYF
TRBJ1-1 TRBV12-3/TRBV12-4 CASSAGTVNTEAFF
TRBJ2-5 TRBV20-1 CSATRPSGNQETQYF
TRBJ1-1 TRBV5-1 CASNELTGRGNTEAFF
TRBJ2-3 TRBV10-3 CATQGSGHDTDTQYF
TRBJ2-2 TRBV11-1 CASSPRQGIGGELFF
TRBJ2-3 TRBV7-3 CASSLRGSADTQYF
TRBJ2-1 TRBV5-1 CASSIRTGSEFF
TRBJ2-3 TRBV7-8 CASSPPRRESPNTQYF
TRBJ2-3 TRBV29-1 CSVAGGDGPTDTQYF
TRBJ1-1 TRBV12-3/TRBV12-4 CATGSSLEAFF
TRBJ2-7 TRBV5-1 CASSLGGRGLEQYF
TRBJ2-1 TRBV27 CASSLGASGNNEQFF
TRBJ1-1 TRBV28 CASSSLWDRAMNTEAFF
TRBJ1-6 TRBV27 CASSSTAPPAGGNSPLHF
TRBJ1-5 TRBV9 CASSVDGSGGQPQHF
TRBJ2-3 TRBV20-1 CSAREPPTSGTDTQYF
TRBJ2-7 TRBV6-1 CASRDRTGGSYEQYF
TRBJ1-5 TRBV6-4 CASNMEIGQPQHF
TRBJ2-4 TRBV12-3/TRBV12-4 CASSLGGLVAKNIQYF
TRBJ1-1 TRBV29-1 CSACLVLNTEAFF
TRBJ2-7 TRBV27 CASSYRGRVIEQYF
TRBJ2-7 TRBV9 CASSVDPSYEQYF
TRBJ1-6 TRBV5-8 CASSPLGGYSPLHF
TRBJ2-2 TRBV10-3 CAITAKITGELFF
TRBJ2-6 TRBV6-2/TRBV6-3 CASSTGFRRANVLTF
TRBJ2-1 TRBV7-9 CASSLLFGTGRFGQFF
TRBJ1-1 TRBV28 CASSFTGAAFF
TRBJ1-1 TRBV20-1 CSARPSKFVRVSEAFF
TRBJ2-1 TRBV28 CASSLFASYNEQFF
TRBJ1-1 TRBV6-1 CASMRGNTEAFF
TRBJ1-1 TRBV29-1 CSVEEQGMNTEAFF
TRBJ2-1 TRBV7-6 CASSSSGTPTYEQFF
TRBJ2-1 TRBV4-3 CASSQVGSSGRGQNEQFF
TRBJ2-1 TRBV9 CASSVVGASGRTNSYNEQFF
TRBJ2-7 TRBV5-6 CASSSFRDYEQYF
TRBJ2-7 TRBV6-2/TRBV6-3 CASSYRSPASYEQYF
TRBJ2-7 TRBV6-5 CASSSSFREQYF